These 18 T cell receptor beta chains were all obtained from the same sample, sequenced in a study of blood T cells in healthy people across ages. It was with a sample-barcoded 5' primer and a J-beta primer mix that a second PCR of about 7 to 12 cycles was run. Each CDR3 protein is one row after TCRdb ran MiXCR on the 5' RACE reads. The data contain approximately 820,000 distinct CDR3 sequences, more than 40% of them singletons. The specimen sequenced was blood. These receptors all stem from a man aged 55 to 70 in good health.

The sample holds a few counts of this clonotype. This chain links TRBV4-1 with TRBJ2-3, with 8 bases lining up with TRBD2. The CDR3 totals 17 residues. Germline V CDR1 and CDR2: MGHRA, YSYEKL. Trimming at V came to 0 bases and at J to 5 bases, leaving 10 bases not matched to a gene. The DNA for the CDR3 is TGCGCCAGCAGCCAAGATCGGGGGGGCAATAGAGAAGATACGCAGTATTTT. The encoded protein is CASSQDRGGNREDTQYF.

This clonotype was detected only a few times. The chain recombines TRBV5-1 with TRBJ2-7; 9 bases fit TRBD2. From germline, CDR1 is SGHRS and CDR2 YFSETQ. This CDR3 spans 15 amino acids. V lost 2 bases to trimming and J lost 0 bases; unmatched junction nucleotides: 3. The CDR3 DNA follows: TGCGCCAGCAGCTTAGCGGGGGGCCGCTCCTACGAGCAGTACTTC. It translates to CASSLAGGRSYEQYF.

This chain uses TRBV2 with TRBJ2-3; perhaps TRBD2 as D (5 bases). The CDR3 consists of 16 residues. Trimming shortened V by 1 base and J by 4 bases, and 15 bases separated the two germline ends. CDR1 and CDR2 from the germline V gene are SNHLY and FYNNEI. The CDR3 loop reads CASSEVQGRAADTQYF. CDR3 in DNA: TGTGCCAGCAGTGAAGTACAAGGGCGGGCGGCAGATACGCAGTATTTT.

The chain combines TRBV12-3 or TRBV12-4 with TRBJ2-5, with 7 bases fitting TRBD2. The CDR3 contains 16 residues. V trimming: 2 bases; J trimming: 11 bases; junction bases outside the gene matches: 17. CDR3 sequence: CASSLSAGVYPEEQYF. CDR3 bases: TGTGCCAGCAGTTTAAGTGCGGGGGTCTACCCGGAGGAGCAGTACTTC.

The chain is built from TRBV27 and TRBJ2-1, with D perhaps matching TRBD1 or TRBD2 (5 bases each). The germline CDR1 and CDR2 sequences are MNHEY and SMNVEV (reference sequence). The V end was cut by 6 bases, the J end by 4 bases, with 22 bases between. The CDR3 is 17 amino acids. This chain's CDR3 is CASRRAPGTSGYNEQFF. The CDR3 DNA reads TGTGCCAGCAGACGCGCTCCAGGGACGAGCGGATACAATGAGCAGTTCTTC.

This chain joins TRBV18 and TRBJ2-7; 7 bases match TRBD1. CDR1 is KGHSH and CDR2 is LQKENI in the germline V gene. J gave up 1 base and V 0 bases, and 9 bases lay outside the gene matches. The CDR3 contains 17 residues. The CDR3 spells CASSPPGVLQGSYEQYF. CDR3 nucleotides: TGTGCCAGCTCACCACCAGGAGTCTTACAGGGGTCCTACGAGCAGTACTTC.

This clonotype was picked up a small number of times. DNA of the CDR3: TGTGCCAGCAGACCAACAGGGGTTTCTAATGAAAAACTGTTTTTT. As protein: CASRPTGVSNEKLFF. The chain recombines TRBV7-8 with TRBJ1-4, with 7 bases aligning to TRBD1. The CDR3 covers 15 residues. J gave up 3 bases and V 6 bases, and 7 bases lay outside the gene matches. Germline loops: CDR1 SGHVS, CDR2 FQNEAQ.

V usage is TRBV11-2 and J usage is TRBJ2-2; no reliable D call. Between the trimmed V and J ends, which lost 5 bases and 8 bases, there was a span of 3 bases. The CDR3 spans 10 residues. The V gene's germline CDR1 is SGHAT and CDR2 FQNNGV. CDR3 sequence: CASSRGELFF. The CDR3 DNA reads as TGTGCCAGCAGCCGAGGGGAGCTGTTTTTT.

This chain links TRBV14 with TRBJ2-5; unclear D gene. CDR1 is SGHDN, CDR2 FVKESK, per germline. This CDR3 has 13 amino acids. The V end lost 4 bases, the J end lost 5 bases, and 11 bases lay between the germline ends. The CDR3 sequence is CASSPLSSETQYF. The CDR3 DNA sequence: TGTGCCAGCAGCCCGTTGTCTTCGGAGACCCAGTACTTC.

For the CDR3, the DNA is TGTGCTAGTGGTTTGGGGGAAAGCTCCTACAATGAGCAGTTCTTC. Encoded protein: CASGLGESSYNEQFF. This chain joins TRBV12-5 and TRBJ2-1; the D is unclear. Looked up from germline, CDR1 is LGHNT and CDR2 is FRNRAP. V was clipped by 1 base and J by 0 bases, with 7 bases between them. CDR3 size: 15 residues.

The chain couples TRBV12-3 or TRBV12-4 to TRBJ2-7; D is perhaps TRBD2 (7 bases). This CDR3 is built from 16 residues. V lost 5 bases and J 4 bases, leaving 21 bases between the germline ends. CDR3 region: CASSADRGEGGYEQYF. CDR3 nucleotide sequence: TGTGCCAGCAGTGCCGATCGGGGGGAGGGGGGGTACGAGCAGTACTTC.

The chain carries TRBV6-1 and TRBJ2-3; D possibly corresponds to TRBD2 (6 bases). Germline V gives CDR1 MNHNS, CDR2 SASEGT. This CDR3 is built from 11 residues. The V end lost 2 bases, the J end lost 14 bases, and 11 bases lay between the germline ends. The CDR3 nucleotides are TGTGCCAGCAGTGAAACGATACTAGCGTATTTT. Amino acid sequence: CASSETILAYF.

This chain connects TRBV20-1 to TRBJ2-6; tentatively, D is TRBD1 or TRBD2 (5 bases each). V lost 1 base and J 0 bases, leaving 13 bases between the germline ends. CDR1 is DFQATT, CDR2 SNEGSKA, per germline (reference sequence). CDR3 size: 17 residues. The DNA of the CDR3 is TGCAGTGCTAGAGGTGAGGGGAGAGGCTCTGGGGCCAACGTCCTGACTTTC. Residues: CSARGEGRGSGANVLTF.

V gene TRBV7-2 combines with J gene TRBJ1-4; D possibly corresponds to TRBD1 (6 bases). The ends were cut back, 2 bases at V and 4 bases at J, with 11 bases in the middle. The germline V gene encodes CDR1 SGHTA and CDR2 FQGNSA. The CDR3 spans 15 residues. DNA of the CDR3: TGTGCCAGCAGCTTATGGGGGGCGGGTAATGAAAAACTGTTTTTT. Protein sequence: CASSLWGAGNEKLFF.

In its sample, this clonotype was seen many times. The CDR3 spells CASSQESQDFYEQYF. In nucleotides, the CDR3 is TGTGCCAGCAGCCAAGAAAGTCAGGACTTTTACGAGCAGTACTTC. The V gene is TRBV4-2, the J gene TRBJ2-7, with D tentatively TRBD2 (5 bases). This CDR3 spans 15 amino acids. Trimming removed 0 bases from V and 4 bases from J, with 13 bases in between. From germline, CDR1 is LGHNA and CDR2 YNFKEQ.

With respect to this clonotype: Its ends do not fully match the called genes, so a read error is possible. The rearrangement uses TRBV7-2 and TRBJ2-5; 11 bases match TRBD2. The CDR3 is 15 residues long. Germline CDR1 SGHTA, CDR2 FQGNSA. The CDR3 spells CASSSSGGYQGTQYF. CDR3 bases: TGTGCCAGCAGCTCTAGCGGGGGGTACCAAGGGACCCAGTACTTC.

This clonotype is a singleton in its sample. The chain joins TRBV4-3 to TRBJ2-1; tentative D call: TRBD2 (6 bases). V lost 0 bases and J 7 bases, leaving 16 bases between the germline ends. The CDR3 sequence is 16 residues long. Germline loops: CDR1 LGHNA, CDR2 YSLEER. Written as DNA, the CDR3 is TGCGCCAGCAGCCAAGATCACGGGGGTATCCCGAATGAGCAGTTCTTC. This translates into CASSQDHGGIPNEQFF.

CDR3 amino acids: CSARDRGLHYEQYF. CDR3 sequence (DNA): TGCAGTGCTAGAGACAGGGGGCTTCACTACGAGCAGTACTTC. The chain recombines TRBV20-1 with TRBJ2-5; TRBD1 matches 8 bases. The DNA matches TRBJ2-7 better at its end, which makes the J call doubtful. Per the germline V gene, CDR1 is DFQATT and CDR2 is SNEGSKA (reference sequence). The CDR3 runs to 14 residues.